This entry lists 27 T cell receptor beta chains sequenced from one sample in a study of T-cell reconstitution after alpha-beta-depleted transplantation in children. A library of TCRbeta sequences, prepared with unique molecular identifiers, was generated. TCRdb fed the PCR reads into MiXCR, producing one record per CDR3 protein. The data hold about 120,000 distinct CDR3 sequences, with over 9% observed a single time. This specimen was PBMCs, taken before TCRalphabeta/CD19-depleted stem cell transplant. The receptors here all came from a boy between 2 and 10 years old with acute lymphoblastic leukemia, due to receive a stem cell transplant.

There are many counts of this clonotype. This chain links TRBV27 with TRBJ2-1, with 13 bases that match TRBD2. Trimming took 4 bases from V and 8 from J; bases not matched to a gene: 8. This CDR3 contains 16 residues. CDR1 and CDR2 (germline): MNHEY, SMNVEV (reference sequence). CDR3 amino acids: CASSSDTGLAGYEQFF. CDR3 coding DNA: TGTGCCAGCAGTTCAGATACGGGACTAGCGGGATATGAGCAGTTCTTC.

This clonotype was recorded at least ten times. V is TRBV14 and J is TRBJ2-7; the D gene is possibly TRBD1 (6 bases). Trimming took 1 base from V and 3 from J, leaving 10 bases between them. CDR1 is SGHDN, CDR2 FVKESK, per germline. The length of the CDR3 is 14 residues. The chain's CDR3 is CASSQANRVYEQYF. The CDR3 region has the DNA TGTGCCAGCAGCCAAGCGAACAGGGTCTACGAGCAGTACTTC.

The CDR3 is CASSLGLAGVTDTQYF. The DNA of the CDR3 is TGCGCCAGCAGCTTGGGACTAGCGGGAGTCACAGATACGCAGTATTTT. The chain links TRBV5-1 to TRBJ2-3; the match to TRBD2 covers 12 bases. V gave up 0 bases and J gave up 2 bases; unmatched junction bases: 1. CDR3 length: 16 amino acids. Germline V gene sequence: CDR1 SGHRS, CDR2 YFSETQ.

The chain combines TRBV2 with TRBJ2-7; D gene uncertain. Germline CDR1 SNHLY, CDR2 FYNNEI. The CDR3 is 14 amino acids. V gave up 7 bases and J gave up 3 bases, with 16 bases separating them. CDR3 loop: CASKKRDLNYEQYF. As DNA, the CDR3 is TGTGCCAGCAAAAAGCGCGACCTCAACTACGAGCAGTACTTC.

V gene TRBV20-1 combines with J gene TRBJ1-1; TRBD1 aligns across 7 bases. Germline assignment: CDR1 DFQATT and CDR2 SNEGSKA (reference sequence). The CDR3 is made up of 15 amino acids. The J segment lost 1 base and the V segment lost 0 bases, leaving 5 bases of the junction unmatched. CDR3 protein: CSARERQGANTEAFF. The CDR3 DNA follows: TGCAGTGCTAGAGAACGACAGGGTGCGAACACTGAAGCTTTCTTT.

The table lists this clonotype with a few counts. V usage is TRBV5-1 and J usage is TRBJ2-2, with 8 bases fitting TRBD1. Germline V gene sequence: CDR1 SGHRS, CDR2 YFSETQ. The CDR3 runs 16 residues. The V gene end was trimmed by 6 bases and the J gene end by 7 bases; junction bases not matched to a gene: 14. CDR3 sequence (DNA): TGCGCCAGCAAGTACAGGACAGGGTCGTCCGGCGGGGAGCTGTTTTTT. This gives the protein CASKYRTGSSGGELFF.

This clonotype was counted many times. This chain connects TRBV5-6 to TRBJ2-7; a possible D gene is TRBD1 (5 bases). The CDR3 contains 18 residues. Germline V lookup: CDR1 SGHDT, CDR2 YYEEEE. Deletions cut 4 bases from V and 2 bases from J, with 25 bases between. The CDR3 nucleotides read TGTGCCAGCAGCCGGACACCAATCTCCCCGGTCCCTCCCTACGAGCAGTACTTC. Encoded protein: CASSRTPISPVPPYEQYF.

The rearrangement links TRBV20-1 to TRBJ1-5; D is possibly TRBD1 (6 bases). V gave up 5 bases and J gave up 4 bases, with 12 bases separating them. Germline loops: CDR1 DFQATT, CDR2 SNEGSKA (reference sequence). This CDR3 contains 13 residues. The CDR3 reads CSAVQGLNQPQHF. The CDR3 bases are TGCAGTGCTGTACAGGGATTAAATCAGCCCCAGCATTTT.

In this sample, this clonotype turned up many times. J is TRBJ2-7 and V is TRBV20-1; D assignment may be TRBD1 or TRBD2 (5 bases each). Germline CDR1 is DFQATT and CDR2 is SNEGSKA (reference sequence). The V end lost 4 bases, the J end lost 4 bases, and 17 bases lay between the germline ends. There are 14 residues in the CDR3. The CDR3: CSATIPGRWYEQYF. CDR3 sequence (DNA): TGCAGTGCTACTATCCCGGGACGGTGGTACGAGCAGTACTTC.

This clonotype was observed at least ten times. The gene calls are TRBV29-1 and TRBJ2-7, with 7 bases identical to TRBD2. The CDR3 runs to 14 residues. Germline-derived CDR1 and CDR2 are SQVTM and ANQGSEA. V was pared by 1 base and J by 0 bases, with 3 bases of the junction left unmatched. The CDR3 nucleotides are TGCAGCGTTGAAGCCGGGGGGTCCTCCTACGAGCAGTACTTC. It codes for CSVEAGGSSYEQYF.

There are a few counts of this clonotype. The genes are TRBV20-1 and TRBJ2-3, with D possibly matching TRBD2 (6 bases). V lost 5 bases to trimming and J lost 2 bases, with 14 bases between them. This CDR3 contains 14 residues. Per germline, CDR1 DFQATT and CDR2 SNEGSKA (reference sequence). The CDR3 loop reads CSAYREPNTDTQYF. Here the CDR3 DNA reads TGCAGTGCTTACCGGGAGCCAAACACAGATACGCAGTATTTT.

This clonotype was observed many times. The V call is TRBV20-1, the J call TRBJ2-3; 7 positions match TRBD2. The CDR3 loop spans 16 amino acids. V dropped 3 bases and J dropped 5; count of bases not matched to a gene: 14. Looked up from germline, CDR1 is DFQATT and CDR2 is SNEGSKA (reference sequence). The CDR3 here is CSARPPGAGVGDTQYF. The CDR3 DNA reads TGCAGTGCTAGGCCTCCCGGGGCGGGAGTTGGAGATACGCAGTATTTT.

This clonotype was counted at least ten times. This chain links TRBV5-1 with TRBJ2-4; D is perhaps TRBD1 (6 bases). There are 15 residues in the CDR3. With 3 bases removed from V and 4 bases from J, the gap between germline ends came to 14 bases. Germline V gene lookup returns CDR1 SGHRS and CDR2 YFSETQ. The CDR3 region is CASSSTTGQKNIQYF. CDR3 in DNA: TGCGCCAGCAGCTCCACTACCGGACAGAAAAACATTCAGTACTTC.

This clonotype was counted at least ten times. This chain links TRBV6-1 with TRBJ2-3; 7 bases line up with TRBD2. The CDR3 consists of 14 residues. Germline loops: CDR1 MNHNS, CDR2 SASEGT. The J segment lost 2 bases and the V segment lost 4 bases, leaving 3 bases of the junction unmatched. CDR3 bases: TGTGCCAGCAGTGTCCTAGCGGACACAGATACGCAGTATTTT. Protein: CASSVLADTDTQYF.

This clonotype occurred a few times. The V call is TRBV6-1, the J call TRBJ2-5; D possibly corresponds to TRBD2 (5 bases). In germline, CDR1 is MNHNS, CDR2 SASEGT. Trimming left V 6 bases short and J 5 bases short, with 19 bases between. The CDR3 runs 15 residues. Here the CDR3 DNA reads TGTGCCAGCAGACCACTCGGGGTAGCACAGGAGACCCAGTACTTC. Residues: CASRPLGVAQETQYF.

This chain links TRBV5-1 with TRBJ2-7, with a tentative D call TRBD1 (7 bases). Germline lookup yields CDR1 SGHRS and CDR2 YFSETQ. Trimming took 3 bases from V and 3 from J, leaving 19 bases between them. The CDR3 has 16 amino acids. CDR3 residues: CASSSYRGGGVYEQYF. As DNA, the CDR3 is TGCGCCAGCAGCTCCTACAGGGGTGGAGGGGTCTACGAGCAGTACTTC. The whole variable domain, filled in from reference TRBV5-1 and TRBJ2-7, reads KAGVTQTPRYLIKTRGQQVTLSCSPISGHRSVSWYQQTPGQGLQFLFEYFSETQRNKGNFPGRFSGRQFSNSRSEMNVSTLELGDSALYLCASSSYRGGGVYEQYFGPGTRLTVT.

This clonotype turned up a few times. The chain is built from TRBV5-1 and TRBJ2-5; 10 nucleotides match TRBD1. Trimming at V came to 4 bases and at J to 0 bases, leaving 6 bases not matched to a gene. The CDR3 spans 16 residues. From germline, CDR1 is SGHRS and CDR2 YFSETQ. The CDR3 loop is CASSPLGTGDQETQYF. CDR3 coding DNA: TGCGCCAGCAGCCCACTCGGGACAGGGGACCAAGAGACCCAGTACTTC.

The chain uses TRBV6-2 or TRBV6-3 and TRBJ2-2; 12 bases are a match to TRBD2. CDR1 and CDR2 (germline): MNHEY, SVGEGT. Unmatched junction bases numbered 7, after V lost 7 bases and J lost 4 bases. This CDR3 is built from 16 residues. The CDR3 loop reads CASNPLAGGVTGELFF. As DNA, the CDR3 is TGTGCCAGCAATCCTCTAGCGGGAGGGGTCACCGGGGAGCTGTTTTTT.

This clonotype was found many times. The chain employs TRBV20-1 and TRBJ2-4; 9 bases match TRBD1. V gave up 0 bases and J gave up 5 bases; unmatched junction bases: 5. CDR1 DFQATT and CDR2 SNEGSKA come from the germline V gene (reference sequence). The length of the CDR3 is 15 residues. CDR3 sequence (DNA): TGCAGTGCTAGAGATTTTAGACAGGGGGAAAACATTCAGTACTTC. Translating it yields CSARDFRQGENIQYF.

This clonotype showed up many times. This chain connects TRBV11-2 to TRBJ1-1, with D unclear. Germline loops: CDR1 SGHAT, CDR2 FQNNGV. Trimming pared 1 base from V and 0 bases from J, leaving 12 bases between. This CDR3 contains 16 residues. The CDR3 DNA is TGTGCCAGCAGCTTAGTGGTCGCAGCCATGAACACTGAAGCTTTCTTT. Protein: CASSLVVAAMNTEAFF.

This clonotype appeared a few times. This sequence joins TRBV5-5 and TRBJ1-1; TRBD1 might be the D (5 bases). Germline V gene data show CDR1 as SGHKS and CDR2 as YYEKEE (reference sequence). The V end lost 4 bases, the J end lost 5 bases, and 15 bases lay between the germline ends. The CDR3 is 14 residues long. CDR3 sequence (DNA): TGTGCCAGCAGCCCATCGGCAGGGTGGACTGAAGCTTTCTTT. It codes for CASSPSAGWTEAFF.

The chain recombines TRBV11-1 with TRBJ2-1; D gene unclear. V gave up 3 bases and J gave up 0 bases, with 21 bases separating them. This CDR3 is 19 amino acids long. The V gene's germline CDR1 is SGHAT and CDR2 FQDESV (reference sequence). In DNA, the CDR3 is TGTGCCAGCAGCTTCCACTTGAGTTCTAGTGAAAGCTCCTACAATGAGCAGTTCTTC. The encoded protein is CASSFHLSSSESSYNEQFF.

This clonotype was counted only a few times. CDR3 region: CASSPTATYNEQFF. The CDR3 coding sequence is TGTGCCAGCTCACCAACAGCGACCTACAATGAGCAGTTCTTC. The chain links TRBV18 to TRBJ2-1; unclear D gene. The ends were cut back, 2 bases at V and 2 bases at J, with 7 bases in the middle. The CDR3 covers 14 residues. Germline V gene sequence: CDR1 KGHSH, CDR2 LQKENI.

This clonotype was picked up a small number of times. CDR3 in DNA: TGTGCCAGCAGACGCCAGGGGGTCTACGAGCAGTACTTC. As protein: CASRRQGVYEQYF. The chain carries TRBV14 and TRBJ2-7, with 7 bases identical to TRBD1. CDR1 is SGHDN, CDR2 FVKESK, per germline. This CDR3 is 13 amino acids long. V trimming: 6 bases; J trimming: 3 bases; junction bases outside the gene matches: 5.

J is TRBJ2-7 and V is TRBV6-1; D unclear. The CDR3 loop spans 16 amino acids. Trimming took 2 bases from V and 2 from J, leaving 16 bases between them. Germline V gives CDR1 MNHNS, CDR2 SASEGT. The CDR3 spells CASSEKGHHNPYEQYF. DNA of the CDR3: TGTGCCAGCAGTGAAAAGGGCCATCACAACCCCTACGAGCAGTACTTC.

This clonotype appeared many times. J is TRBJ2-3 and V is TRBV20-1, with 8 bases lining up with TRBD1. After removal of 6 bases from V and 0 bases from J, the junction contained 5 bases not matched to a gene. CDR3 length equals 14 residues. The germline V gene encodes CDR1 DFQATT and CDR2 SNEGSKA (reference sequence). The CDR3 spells CSAQTGASTDTQYF. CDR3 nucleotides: TGCAGTGCCCAGACAGGGGCTAGCACAGATACGCAGTATTTT.

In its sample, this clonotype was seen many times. The CDR3, as DNA: TGCGCCAGCAGCGGACAGCGGACAGATACGCAGTATTTT. Residues: CASSGQRTDTQYF. The chain is built from TRBV5-1 and TRBJ2-3; D might be TRBD1 (6 bases). The CDR3 contains 13 residues. The V and J ends lost 4 bases and 3 bases respectively, with 9 bases between them. Germline CDR1 is SGHRS and CDR2 is YFSETQ.